The 22 T cell receptor beta chains listed next were all sequenced from one sample in a study of blood T cell repertoires in COVID-19. Here immunoSEQ multiplex PCR was the method, and the copy in TCRdb shows in-frame clones only, minus some. The data contain approximately 230,000 clones, about 88% of them singletons. The sample was peripheral blood. All receptors come from a woman between 40 and 55 years old who had recovered from COVID-19.

In DNA, the CDR3 is TGTGCCAGTAGTATAAGGCGTCAGGGAAGGCGAATGGATCAGCCCCAGCATTTT. This gives the protein CASSIRRQGRRMDQPQHF. This sequence joins TRBV19 and TRBJ1-5; the D gene is possibly TRBD1 (5 bases). CDR1 LNHDA and CDR2 SQIVND come from the germline V gene (reference sequence). The CDR3 runs to 18 residues. Trimming shortened V by 2 bases and J by 5 bases, and 22 bases separated the two germline ends.

The V and J genes are TRBV30 and TRBJ2-7; D perhaps matches TRBD2 (6 bases). This CDR3 has 14 amino acids. V lost 0 bases to trimming and J lost 2 bases, with 11 bases between them. The germline CDR1 and CDR2 sequences are GTSNPN and SVGIG (reference sequence). The CDR3 nucleotides read TGTGCCTGGAGTGTGGGGCGGGGCACCTACGAGCAGTACTTC. Translating gives CAWSVGRGTYEQYF.

The chain employs TRBV27 and TRBJ2-1; 12 positions match TRBD2. The CDR3 contains 17 residues. Germline loops: CDR1 MNHEY, CDR2 SMNVEV (reference sequence). The ends lost 7 bases at V and 5 bases at J; junction bases unmatched: 12. For the CDR3, the DNA is TGTGCCAGCAAACCTGTCCTAGCGGGAGGGCCGAACAATGAGCAGTTCTTC. It translates to CASKPVLAGGPNNEQFF.

The CDR3: CASSQGVRRAGGGEQYF. The CDR3 DNA reads TGTGCCAGCAGCCAAGGGGTACGAAGGGCGGGAGGGGGTGAGCAGTACTTC. V gene TRBV3-1 (or the pseudogene TRBV3-2) combines with J gene TRBJ2-7; TRBD2 matches 9 bases. V shed 1 base and J 7 bases; nucleotides not matched to a gene: 14. CDR1 LGHDT and CDR2 YNNKEL come from the germline V gene (reference sequence). CDR3 length: 17 residues.

This chain uses TRBV2 with TRBJ2-2, with D perhaps matching TRBD2 (5 bases). The CDR3 sequence is 17 residues long. The germline gives CDR1 SNHLY, CDR2 FYNNEI. V lost 6 bases to trimming and J lost 2 bases, with 19 bases between them. The CDR3 here is CASRPGLAEKNTGELFF. The CDR3 DNA is TGTGCCAGCAGACCCGGACTTGCCGAAAAAAACACCGGGGAGCTGTTTTTT.

The chain carries TRBV2 and TRBJ2-2; TRBD2 is a possible D gene (6 bases). Germline CDR1 and CDR2: SNHLY and FYNNEI. The germline V and J ends were trimmed by 0 bases and 5 bases, with 10 bases remaining between them. The CDR3 is 15 amino acids. The DNA for the CDR3 is TGTGCCAGCAGTGAAGCGGGAGGTCCTACCGGGGAGCTGTTTTTT. This codes for CASSEAGGPTGELFF. Full variable domain (remainder filled in from reference TRBV2 and TRBJ2-2): EPEVTQTPSHQVTQMGQEVILRCVPISNHLYFYWYRQILGQKVEFLVSFYNNEISEKSEIFDDQFSVERPDGSNFTLKIRSTKLEDSAMYFCASSEAGGPTGELFFGEGSRLTVL.

The CDR3 spells CASSKDGGRCSYNEQFF. The CDR3 DNA reads as TGTGCCAGCAGCAAAGACGGCGGGAGGTGCTCCTACAATGAGCAGTTCTTC. The chain has TRBV21-1 and TRBJ2-1; the table assigns TRBD2, which was not confirmed against the DNA. TRBV21-1 is recorded as a pseudogene. The CDR3 has 17 amino acids.

In this sample, this clone turned up a few times. The chain recombines TRBV10-3 with TRBJ1-5, with a possible D match to TRBD1 (6 bases). V was clipped by 6 bases and J by 3 bases, with 15 bases between them. The CDR3 sequence is 15 residues long. The germline V gene has CDR1 ENHRY and CDR2 SYGVKD. The CDR3 sequence: CAISPDSRDNQPQHF. Written as DNA, the CDR3 is TGTGCCATCAGCCCGGACAGCCGGGACAATCAGCCCCAGCATTTT.

This chain joins TRBV14 and TRBJ2-3; 12 nucleotides match TRBD2. With 3 bases clipped from V and 4 bases from J, the junction kept 8 bases outside the gene matches. The length of the CDR3 is 17 residues. The germline V gene has CDR1 SGHDN and CDR2 FVKESK. The chain's CDR3 is CASSQTAASGGADTQYF. The CDR3 DNA follows: TGTGCCAGCAGCCAGACCGCGGCTAGCGGGGGGGCAGATACGCAGTATTTT.

The V gene is TRBV2, the J gene TRBJ2-2; D gene unclear. The CDR3 has 11 residues. The V end was cut by 9 bases, the J end by 2 bases, with 4 bases between. CDR1 is SNHLY, CDR2 FYNNEI, per germline. In DNA, the CDR3 is TGTGCCAGTTCTAACACCGGGGAGCTGTTTTTT. Encoded protein: CASSNTGELFF.

The V and J genes are TRBV7-2 and TRBJ2-5; tentatively, D is TRBD1 (6 bases). The germline gives CDR1 SGHTA, CDR2 FQGNSA. Trimming pared 0 bases from V and 2 bases from J, leaving 19 bases between. The CDR3 sequence is 18 residues long. CDR3 residues: CASSLAVGTGPSQETQYF. CDR3 bases: TGTGCCAGCAGCTTAGCGGTTGGTACAGGGCCTTCGCAAGAGACCCAGTACTTC.

This clone was detected only a few times. This sequence joins TRBV18 and TRBJ1-4; D is unresolved. The CDR3 extends over 15 amino acids. The germline CDR1 and CDR2 sequences are KGHSH and LQKENI. V was trimmed by 1 base and J by 2 bases, leaving 8 bases between them. The CDR3 coding sequence is TGTGCCAGCTCACCACAGGGAGGGACTAATGAAAAACTGTTTTTT. Its translation: CASSPQGGTNEKLFF.

The chain is built from TRBV6-6 and TRBJ2-7; 7 positions match TRBD2. The V gene end was trimmed by 6 bases and the J gene end by 5 bases; junction bases not matched to a gene: 10. Looked up from germline, CDR1 is MNHNY and CDR2 is SVGAGI (reference sequence). The CDR3 has 14 amino acids. The CDR3 nucleotides are TGTGCCAGCAGCGCCGGGGGGACCCCCCACGAGCAGTACTTC. Protein: CASSAGGTPHEQYF.

The chain joins TRBV6-5 to TRBJ1-1; a possible D gene is TRBD1 (5 bases). CDR1 is MNHEY and CDR2 is SVGAGI in the germline V gene. Trimming cost V 6 bases and J 4 bases, with 18 bases left between them. The CDR3 is 15 residues long. In DNA form, the CDR3 reads TGTGCCAGCAGCCACCGAACCATGGGGGGCACTGAAGCTTTCTTT. Its protein product is CASSHRTMGGTEAFF.

V gene TRBV19 combines with J gene TRBJ1-5, with a tentative D call TRBD1 (5 bases). Trimming took 5 bases from V and 1 from J, leaving 21 bases between them. The CDR3 runs to 18 residues. The germline V gene has CDR1 LNHDA and CDR2 SQIVND (reference sequence). This chain's CDR3 is CASSPELMVGGSNQPQHF. For the CDR3, the DNA is TGTGCCAGTAGTCCGGAACTGATGGTCGGGGGGAGCAATCAGCCCCAGCATTTT.

This clone was recorded only once. The chain links TRBV3-1 (or the pseudogene TRBV3-2) to TRBJ2-3; TRBD2 matches 7 bases. In germline, CDR1 is LGHDT, CDR2 YNNKEL (reference sequence). The J segment lost 11 bases and the V segment lost 0 bases, leaving 11 bases of the junction unmatched. The length of the CDR3 is 15 residues. CDR3 coding DNA: TGTGCCAGCAGCCAAGACCAGACGGGGGGACTCGAGCAGTATTTT. Its translation: CASSQDQTGGLEQYF.

The gene calls are TRBV19 and TRBJ2-3, with 8 bases aligning to TRBD1. The germline V gene has CDR1 LNHDA and CDR2 SQIVND (reference sequence). This CDR3 comprises 17 residues. J lost 0 bases, V lost 3 bases, and 8 bases had no gene match. The CDR3 here is CASSITGDRSSTDTQYF. CDR3 DNA: TGTGCCAGTAGTATTACCGGGGACAGGTCCAGCACAGATACGCAGTATTTT.

V usage is TRBV9 and J usage is TRBJ2-5; 7 bases are shared with TRBD2. Germline trimming cut 4 bases from V and 3 bases from J; bases unmatched to any gene: 0. The germline V gene encodes CDR1 SGDLS and CDR2 YYNGEE. CDR3 length equals 12 residues. The chain's CDR3 is CASSRGEETQYF. The CDR3 DNA reads as TGTGCCAGCAGCCGGGGGGAAGAGACCCAGTACTTC.

In its sample, this clone was seen once. V is TRBV3-1 (or the pseudogene TRBV3-2) and J is TRBJ2-1; D gene ambiguous. This CDR3 has 11 amino acids. Trimming cost V 8 bases and J 7 bases, with 9 bases left between them. Germline CDR1 is LGHDT and CDR2 is YNNKEL (reference sequence). The DNA for the CDR3 is TGTGCCAGCGGCCTCTTAAATGAGCAGTTCTTC. Protein product: CASGLLNEQFF.

The V and J genes are TRBV19 and TRBJ2-4; a weak D match, TRBD1 (6 bases). The length of the CDR3 is 13 residues. The germline V gene encodes CDR1 LNHDA and CDR2 SQIVND (reference sequence). Trimming removed 9 bases at V and 1 base at J, with 10 bases between. CDR3 sequence reads: CASKTGAKNIQYF. The CDR3 DNA follows: TGTGCCAGCAAGACAGGCGCCAAAAACATTCAGTACTTC. The entire variable domain, with the rest obtained from reference TRBV19 and TRBJ2-4, is as follows: DGGITQSPKYLFRKEGQNVTLSCEQNLNHDAMYWYRQDPGQGLRLIYYSQIVNDFQKGDIAEGYSVSREKKESFPLTVTSAQKNPTAFYLCASKTGAKNIQYFGAGTRLSVL.

The chain recombines TRBV28 with TRBJ1-1, with TRBD1 identical over 10 bases. With 5 bases clipped from V and 10 bases from J, the junction kept 10 bases outside the gene matches. The germline V gene encodes CDR1 MDHEN and CDR2 SYDVKM. This CDR3 has 14 amino acids. As DNA, the CDR3 is TGTGCCAGCAGTCCCCGGGGACAGGGGTTAGGAGCTTTCTTT. Translated: CASSPRGQGLGAFF.

The chain carries TRBV5-1 and TRBJ2-3; D unclear. This CDR3 contains 16 residues. V dropped 4 bases and J dropped 4 bases, with 19 bases sitting between them. Germline V gene lookup returns CDR1 SGHRS and CDR2 YFSETQ. The CDR3 loop reads CASSPGWQDPPDTQYF. The CDR3 DNA reads as TGCGCCAGCAGCCCTGGCTGGCAGGATCCACCAGATACGCAGTATTTT.